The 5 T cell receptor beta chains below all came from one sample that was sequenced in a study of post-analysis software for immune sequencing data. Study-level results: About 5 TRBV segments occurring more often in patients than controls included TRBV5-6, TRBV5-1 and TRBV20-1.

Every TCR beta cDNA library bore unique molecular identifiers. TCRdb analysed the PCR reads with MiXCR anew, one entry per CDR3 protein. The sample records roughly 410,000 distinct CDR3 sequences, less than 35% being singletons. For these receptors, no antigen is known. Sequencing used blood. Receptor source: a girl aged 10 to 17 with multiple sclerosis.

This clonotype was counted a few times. The CDR3 DNA follows: TGCGCCAGCAGGGGGGCAGAAGAGACCCAGTACTTC. Residues: CASRGAEETQYF. V usage is TRBV5-1 and J usage is TRBJ2-5; the D gene is possibly TRBD1 (6 bases). Trimming removed 5 bases from V and 3 bases from J, with 8 bases in between. Germline V gives CDR1 SGHRS, CDR2 YFSETQ. This CDR3 contains 12 residues.

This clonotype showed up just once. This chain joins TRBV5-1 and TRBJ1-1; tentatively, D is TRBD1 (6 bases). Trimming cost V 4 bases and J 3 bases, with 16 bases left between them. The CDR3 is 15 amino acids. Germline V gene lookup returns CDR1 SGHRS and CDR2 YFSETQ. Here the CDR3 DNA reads TGCGCCAGCAGCGGGGGGGGCAGGGCGGACACTGAAGCTTTCTTT. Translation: CASSGGGRADTEAFF. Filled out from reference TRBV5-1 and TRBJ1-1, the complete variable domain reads KAGVTQTPRYLIKTRGQQVTLSCSPISGHRSVSWYQQTPGQGLQFLFEYFSETQRNKGNFPGRFSGRQFSNSRSEMNVSTLELGDSALYLCASSGGGRADTEAFFGQGTRLTVV.

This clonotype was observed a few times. The CDR3 is CASSVDPGGGETEAFF. The CDR3 region has the DNA TGTGCCAGCAGCGTAGATCCAGGGGGCGGGGAAACTGAAGCTTTCTTT. The chain employs TRBV9 and TRBJ1-1; TRBD1 matches at 8 bases. Trimming cost V 0 bases and J 5 bases; bases outside gene matches: 9. The CDR3 is 16 amino acids. Germline assignment: CDR1 SGDLS and CDR2 YYNGEE.

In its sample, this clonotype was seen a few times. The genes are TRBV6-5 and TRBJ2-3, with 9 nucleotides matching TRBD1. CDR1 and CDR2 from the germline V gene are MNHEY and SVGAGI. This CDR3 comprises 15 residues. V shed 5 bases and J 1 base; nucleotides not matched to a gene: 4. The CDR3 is CASSTRQGGTDTQYF. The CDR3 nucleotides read TGTGCCAGCAGTACCAGACAGGGGGGCACAGATACGCAGTATTTT.

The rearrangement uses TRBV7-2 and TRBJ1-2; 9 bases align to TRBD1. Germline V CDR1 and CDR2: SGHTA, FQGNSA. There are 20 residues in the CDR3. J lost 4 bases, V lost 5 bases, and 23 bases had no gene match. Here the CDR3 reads CASSRTGQGIDLYFSYGYTF. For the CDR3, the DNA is TGTGCCAGCAGCCGAACGGGACAGGGCATCGATCTTTATTTTTCCTATGGCTACACCTTC.